Judged by abundance, the clone carrying this T cell receptor beta chain is medium-sized. Its antigen is as yet unknown. This sample also contains other DNA sequences that code for the same CDR3. This specimen comes from a study of metastatic and nonmetastatic thyroid tumors. Study in general: Where malignant and benign thyroid patients were concerned, repertoires were compared across blood and tumor or nodule tissue. General study findings and limits: The reported finding was significantly higher TCR beta diversity in malignant thyroid tumors relative to benign nodules, in blood and tumor.

Patients had received no treatment of any kind before thyroid surgery. Using MiXCR, TCRdb reanalyzed the PCR reads. Of about 8,000 clones in the sample, about 22% are singletons; the top ten hold roughly 15%. The germline V gene has CDR1 MNHEY and CDR2 SVGEGT. Trimming took off 7 bases at V and 0 bases at J, with 8 bases between the two ends. CDR3 length: 13 residues. V and J are TRBV6-2 or TRBV6-3 and TRBJ2-3, with no clear D. The receptor was isolated from a female donor with papillary thyroid cancer or a benign thyroid nodule (not recorded which). Some clones in this sample may be carry-over from other donors' samples. The sample comprised tumor tissue. CDR3 amino acids: CASTLQSTDTQYF. CDR3 in DNA: TGTGCCAGCACCCTACAGAGCACAGATACGCAGTATTTT.